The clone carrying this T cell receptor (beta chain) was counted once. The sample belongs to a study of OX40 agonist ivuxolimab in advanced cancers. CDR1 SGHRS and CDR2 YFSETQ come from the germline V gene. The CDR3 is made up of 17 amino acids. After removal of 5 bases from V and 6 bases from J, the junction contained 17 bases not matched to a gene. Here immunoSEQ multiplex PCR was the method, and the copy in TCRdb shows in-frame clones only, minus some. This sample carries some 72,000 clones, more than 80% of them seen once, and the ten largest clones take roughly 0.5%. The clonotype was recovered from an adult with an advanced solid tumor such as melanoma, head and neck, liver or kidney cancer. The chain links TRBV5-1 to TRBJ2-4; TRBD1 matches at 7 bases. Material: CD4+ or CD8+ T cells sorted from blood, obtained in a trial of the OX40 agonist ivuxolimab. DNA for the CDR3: TGCGCCAGCAGGGATGGCACATTAACAGGGGCGCCAAACATTCAGTACTTC. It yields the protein CASRDGTLTGAPNIQYF. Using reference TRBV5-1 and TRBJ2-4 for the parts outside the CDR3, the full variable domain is KAGVTQTPRYLIKTRGQQVTLSCSPISGHRSVSWYQQTPGQGLQFLFEYFSETQRNKGNFPGRFSGRQFSNSRSEMNVSTLELGDSALYLCASRDGTLTGAPNIQYFGAGTRLSVL.